The sample holds one count of the clone carrying this T cell receptor beta chain. What it recognizes is unknown. This sample is part of a study of cytomegalovirus exposure and HLA in healthy donors. Study summary: HLA-typed donors contributed about 85 million unique TCRs, which were held in an early data release.

This PCR relied on a set of 60 Vbeta primers and 13 Jbeta primers. Produced via immunoSEQ multiplex PCR; TCRdb's table is partial and in-frame only. The table has roughly 140,000 clones, around four fifths seen once. Findings and caveats of the study: Earlier analysis looked at TCR beta V segments, and most were productive about 90% or about 30% of the time. Later analysis associated a missense DCLRE1C variant with TCR beta V- and J-gene trimming.

The sequenced sample consisted of PBMCs. The clonotype was recovered from a boy between 2 and 10 years old in good health and CMV-seronegative.

Written as DNA, the CDR3 is TGTGCCAGCAGTTTACTCTTTGGGACAGGGGGATCCCTCGAGCAGTACTTC. It encodes CASSLLFGTGGSLEQYF. The genes are TRBV28 and TRBJ2-7; 11 bases map to TRBD1. Germline CDR1 MDHEN, CDR2 SYDVKM. CDR3 size: 17 residues. V lost 2 bases to trimming and J lost 6 bases; unmatched junction nucleotides: 12.